The 14 T cell receptor beta chains in this list originate from one sample, sequenced in a study of OX40 agonist ivuxolimab in advanced cancers. Clones were read by immunoSEQ multiplex PCR, and TCRdb kept only the in-frame ones, dropping some. The sample holds 45,000 or so clones, 80% to 90% seen once. The source was CD4+ or CD8+ T cells sorted from blood, collected in a trial of the OX40 agonist ivuxolimab. The receptors were gathered from an adult with an advanced solid tumor such as melanoma, head and neck, liver or kidney cancer.

V is TRBV5-6 and J is TRBJ2-2, with 9 bases matching TRBD2. The V gene end was trimmed by 0 bases and the J gene end by 4 bases; junction bases not matched to a gene: 10. The CDR3 is 18 amino acids. Germline-derived CDR1 and CDR2 are SGHDT and YYEEEE. The DNA of the CDR3 is TGTGCCAGCAGCTTGGCCGCGCGGGAGGGCCTCATCACCGGGGAGCTGTTTTTT. Residues: CASSLAAREGLITGELFF.

The chain has TRBV19 and TRBJ1-1, with D unclear. CDR3 size: 13 residues. The V and J ends lost 1 base and 8 bases respectively, with 11 bases between them. From germline, CDR1 is LNHDA and CDR2 SQIVND (reference sequence). CDR3 sequence (DNA): TGTGCCAGTAGTATAGTAGGTGGCTCCGAAGCTTTCTTT. This translates into CASSIVGGSEAFF.

J is TRBJ1-6 and V is TRBV30, with D possibly being TRBD1 (5 bases). V lost 8 bases, J lost 0 bases, and 8 bases lay in between. The germline V gene encodes CDR1 GTSNPN and CDR2 SVGIG (reference sequence). The length of the CDR3 is 13 residues. The CDR3 is CAAGSSYNSPLHF. CDR3 in DNA: TGTGCCGCAGGGAGCTCCTATAATTCACCCCTCCACTTT.

The V and J genes are TRBV19 and TRBJ1-4; 9 positions match TRBD1. V dropped 5 bases and J dropped 4; count of bases not matched to a gene: 11. The CDR3 contains 17 residues. Germline CDR1 is LNHDA and CDR2 is SQIVND (reference sequence). The DNA for the CDR3 is TGTGCCAGTAGTTTTCCGGGACAGGGCTCGCTTAATGAAAAACTGTTTTTT. Translating gives CASSFPGQGSLNEKLFF.

This clone was found a few times. The gene calls are TRBV14 and TRBJ1-5; the D is unclear. The CDR3 extends over 13 amino acids. Germline loops: CDR1 SGHDN, CDR2 FVKESK. V shed 4 bases and J shed 4 bases, with 8 bases lying between them. CDR3 nucleotides: TGTGCCAGCAGCCTCCGGGGAAATCAGCCCCAGCATTTT. This translates into CASSLRGNQPQHF.

The CDR3 bases are TGTGCCAGCAGCCCTCTTACCCGTGCGAACACCGGGGAGCTGTTTTTT. This encodes CASSPLTRANTGELFF. The genes are TRBV7-9 and TRBJ2-2; D is uncertain. Trimming took 5 bases from V and 0 from J, leaving 13 bases between them. The CDR3 contains 16 residues. Germline CDR1 is SEHNR and CDR2 is FQNEAQ (reference sequence).

The chain employs TRBV13 and TRBJ2-1, with D tentatively TRBD1 or TRBD2 (5 bases each). The germline V and J ends were trimmed by 5 bases and 7 bases, with 12 bases remaining between them. The germline V gene has CDR1 PRHDT and CDR2 FYEKMQ (reference sequence). This CDR3 spans 13 amino acids. CDR3 residues: CASSVGRRNEQFF. CDR3 DNA sequence: TGTGCCAGCAGCGTGGGACGAAGGAATGAGCAGTTCTTC.

The rearrangement joins TRBV6-1 to TRBJ1-5; 8 nucleotides line up with TRBD1. Germline V gene lookup returns CDR1 MNHNS and CDR2 SASEGT. The CDR3 totals 16 residues. V dropped 3 bases and J dropped 7; count of bases not matched to a gene: 11. The CDR3 DNA sequence: TGTGCCAGCAGTGAGGGACAGGTCAGGGTAAGGCAGCCCCAGCATTTT. Amino acids: CASSEGQVRVRQPQHF.

The gene calls are TRBV5-1 and TRBJ2-6; D ambiguous. The germline V and J ends were trimmed by 3 bases and 4 bases, with 5 bases remaining between them. CDR1 and CDR2 from the germline V gene are SGHRS and YFSETQ. The CDR3 covers 13 residues. As DNA, the CDR3 is TGCGCCAGCAGCTCCGGCGGGGCCAACGTCCTGACTTTC. It yields the protein CASSSGGANVLTF.

The rearrangement uses TRBV7-9 and TRBJ2-7; the D gene is possibly TRBD2 (5 bases). The length of the CDR3 is 13 residues. In germline, CDR1 is SEHNR, CDR2 FQNEAQ (reference sequence). Trimming took off 2 bases at V and 3 bases at J, with 8 bases between the two ends. In nucleotides, the CDR3 is TGTGCCAGCAGCTTAAGGGCGGGCTACGAGCAGTACTTC. It is translated as CASSLRAGYEQYF.

The V call is TRBV5-6, the J call TRBJ2-1; TRBD2 matches 8 bases. Germline lookup yields CDR1 SGHDT and CDR2 YYEEEE. The CDR3 consists of 13 residues. V was clipped by 3 bases and J by 4 bases; unmatched bases: 0. CDR3 in amino acids: CASSSGGYNEQFF. The CDR3 coding sequence is TGTGCCAGCAGCTCGGGGGGGTACAATGAGCAGTTCTTC.

V and J are TRBV13 and TRBJ1-4, with TRBD1 matching 9 bases. The ends lost 5 bases at V and 2 bases at J; junction bases unmatched: 12. Per the germline V gene, CDR1 is PRHDT and CDR2 is FYEKMQ (reference sequence). The CDR3 runs to 18 residues. Here the CDR3 DNA reads TGTGCCAGCAGCCCCTCCCCGGGACAGGGTATGACTAATGAAAAACTGTTTTTT. This gives the protein CASSPSPGQGMTNEKLFF. Based on the CDR3 plus reference TRBV13 and TRBJ1-4, the full variable domain is AAGVIQSPRHLIKEKRETATLKCYPIPRHDTVYWYQQGPGQDPQFLISFYEKMQSDKGSIPDRFSAQQFSDYHSELNMSSLELGDSALYFCASSPSPGQGMTNEKLFFGSGTQLSVL.

This rearrangement joins TRBV18 to TRBJ2-1; D unresolved. The V end was cut by 3 bases, the J end by 7 bases, with 4 bases between. The CDR3 length is 11 residues. Germline V CDR1 and CDR2: KGHSH, LQKENI. The CDR3 loop is CASSPGNEQFF. CDR3 in DNA: TGTGCCAGCTCACCGGGGAATGAGCAGTTCTTC.

The count of this clone is one. The chain is built from TRBV6-5 and TRBJ1-1, with D maybe TRBD1 (5 bases). The CDR3 length is 15 residues. Trimming left V 4 bases short and J 1 base short, with 13 bases between. Per the germline V gene, CDR1 is MNHEY and CDR2 is SVGAGI. For the CDR3, the DNA is TGTGCCAGCAGTTCCTCGTTCGGGGCGAACACTGAAGCTTTCTTT. It encodes CASSSSFGANTEAFF.